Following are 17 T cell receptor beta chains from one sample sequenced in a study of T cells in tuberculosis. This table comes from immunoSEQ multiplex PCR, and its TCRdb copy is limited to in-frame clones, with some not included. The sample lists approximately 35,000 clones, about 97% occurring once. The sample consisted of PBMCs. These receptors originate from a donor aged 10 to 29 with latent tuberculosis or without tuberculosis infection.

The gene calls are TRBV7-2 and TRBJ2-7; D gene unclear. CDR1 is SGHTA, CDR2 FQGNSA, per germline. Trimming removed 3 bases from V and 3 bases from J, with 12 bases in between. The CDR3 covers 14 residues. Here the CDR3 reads CASSFGGEGYEQYF. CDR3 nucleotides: TGTGCCAGCAGCTTCGGTGGAGAAGGCTACGAGCAGTACTTC.

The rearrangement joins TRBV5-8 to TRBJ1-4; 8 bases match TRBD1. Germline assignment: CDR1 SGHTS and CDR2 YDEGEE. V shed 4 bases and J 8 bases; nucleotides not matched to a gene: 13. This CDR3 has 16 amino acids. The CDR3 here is CASSLGPGQAEEKLFF. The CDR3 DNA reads TGTGCCAGCAGCCTAGGCCCGGGACAGGCGGAAGAAAAACTGTTTTTT.

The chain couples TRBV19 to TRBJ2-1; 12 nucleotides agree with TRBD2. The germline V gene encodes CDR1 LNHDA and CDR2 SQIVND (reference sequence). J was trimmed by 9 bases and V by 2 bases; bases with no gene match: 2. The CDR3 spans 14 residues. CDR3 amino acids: CASSILAGGSEQFF. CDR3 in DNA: TGTGCCAGTAGTATACTAGCGGGAGGGAGTGAGCAGTTCTTC.

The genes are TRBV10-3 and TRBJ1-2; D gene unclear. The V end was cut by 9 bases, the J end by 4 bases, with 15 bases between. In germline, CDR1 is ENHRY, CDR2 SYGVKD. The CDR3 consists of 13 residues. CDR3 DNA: TGTGCCATAGAGGGAGGGCTGGGCTATGGCTACACCTTC. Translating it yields CAIEGGLGYGYTF.

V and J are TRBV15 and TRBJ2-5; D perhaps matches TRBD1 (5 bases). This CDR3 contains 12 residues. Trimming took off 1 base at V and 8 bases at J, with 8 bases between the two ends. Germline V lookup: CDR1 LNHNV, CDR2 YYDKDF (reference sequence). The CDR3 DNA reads TGTGCCACCAGCAGAGCCTGGGGCACCCAGTACTTC. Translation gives CATSRAWGTQYF.

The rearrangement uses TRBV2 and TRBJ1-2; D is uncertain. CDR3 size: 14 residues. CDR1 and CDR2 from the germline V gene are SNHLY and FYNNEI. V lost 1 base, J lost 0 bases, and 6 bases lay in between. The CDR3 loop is CASSEGAANYGYTF. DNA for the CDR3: TGTGCCAGCAGTGAAGGGGCCGCTAACTATGGCTACACCTTC.

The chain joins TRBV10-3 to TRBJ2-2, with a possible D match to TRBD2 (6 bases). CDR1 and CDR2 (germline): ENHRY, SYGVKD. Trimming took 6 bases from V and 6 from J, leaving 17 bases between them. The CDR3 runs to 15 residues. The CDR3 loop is CAIRSPGEGPGELFF. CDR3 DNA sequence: TGTGCCATCAGGTCCCCGGGGGAAGGACCCGGGGAGCTGTTTTTT.

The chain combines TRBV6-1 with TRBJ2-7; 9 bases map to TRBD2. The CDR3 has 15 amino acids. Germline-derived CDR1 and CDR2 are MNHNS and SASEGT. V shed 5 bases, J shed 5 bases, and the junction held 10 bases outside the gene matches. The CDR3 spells CASSLAGAGGDEQYF. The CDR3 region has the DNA TGTGCCAGCAGTCTCGCAGGGGCGGGAGGGGACGAGCAGTACTTC.

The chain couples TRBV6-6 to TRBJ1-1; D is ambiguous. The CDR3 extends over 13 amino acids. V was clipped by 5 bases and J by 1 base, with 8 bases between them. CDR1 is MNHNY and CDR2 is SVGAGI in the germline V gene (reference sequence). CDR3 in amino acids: CASSPLENTEAFF. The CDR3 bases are TGTGCCAGCAGTCCACTCGAGAACACTGAAGCTTTCTTT.

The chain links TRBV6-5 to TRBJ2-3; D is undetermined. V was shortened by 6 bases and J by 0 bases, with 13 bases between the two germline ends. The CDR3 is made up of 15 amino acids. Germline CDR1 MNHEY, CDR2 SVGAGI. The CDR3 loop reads CASSPRGASTDTQYF. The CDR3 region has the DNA TGTGCCAGCAGCCCAAGAGGAGCTAGCACAGATACGCAGTATTTT.

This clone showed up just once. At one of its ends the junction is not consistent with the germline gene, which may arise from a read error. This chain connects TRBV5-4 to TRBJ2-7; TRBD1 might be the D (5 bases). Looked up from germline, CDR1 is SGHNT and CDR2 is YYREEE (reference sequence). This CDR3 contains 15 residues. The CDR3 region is CASSLEQGGWYEQYF. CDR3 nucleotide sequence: TGTGCCAGTAGCTTGGAGCAGGGCGGTTGGTACGAGCAGTACTTC. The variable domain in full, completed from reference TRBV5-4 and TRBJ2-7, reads ETGVTQSPTHLIKTRGQQVTLRCSSQSGHNTVSWYQQALGQGPQFIFQYYREEENGRGNFPPRFSGLQFPNYSSELNVNALELDDSALYLCASSLEQGGWYEQYFGPGTRLTVT.

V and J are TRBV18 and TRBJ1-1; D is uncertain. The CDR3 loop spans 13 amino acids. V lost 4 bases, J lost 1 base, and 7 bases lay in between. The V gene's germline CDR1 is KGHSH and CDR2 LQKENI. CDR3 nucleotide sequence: TGTGCCAGCTCACGGTCGGGGAACACTGAAGCTTTCTTT. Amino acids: CASSRSGNTEAFF. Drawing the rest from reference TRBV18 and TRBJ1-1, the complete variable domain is NAGVMQNPRHLVRRRGQEARLRCSPMKGHSHVYWYRQLPEEGLKFMVYLQKENIIDESGMPKERFSAEFPKEGPSILRIQQVVRGDSAAYFCASSRSGNTEAFFGQGTRLTVV.

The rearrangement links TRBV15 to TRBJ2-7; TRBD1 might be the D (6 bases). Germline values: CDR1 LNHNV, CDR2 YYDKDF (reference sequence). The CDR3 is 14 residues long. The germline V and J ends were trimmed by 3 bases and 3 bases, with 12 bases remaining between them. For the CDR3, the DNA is TGTGCCACCAGCAGTAAAGGGGGAAACTACGAGCAGTACTTC. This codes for CATSSKGGNYEQYF.

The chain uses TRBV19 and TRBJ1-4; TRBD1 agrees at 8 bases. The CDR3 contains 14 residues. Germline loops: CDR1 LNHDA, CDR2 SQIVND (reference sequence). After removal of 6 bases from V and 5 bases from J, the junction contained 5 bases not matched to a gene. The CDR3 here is CASSSTGENEKLFF. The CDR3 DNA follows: TGTGCCAGTAGCTCGACAGGGGAGAATGAAAAACTGTTTTTT.

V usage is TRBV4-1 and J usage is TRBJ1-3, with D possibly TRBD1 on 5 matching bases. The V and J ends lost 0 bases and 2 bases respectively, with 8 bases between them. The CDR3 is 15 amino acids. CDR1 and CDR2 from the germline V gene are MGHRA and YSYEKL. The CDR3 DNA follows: TGCGCCAGCAGCCAAGAGGGGCGGACTGGAAACACCATATATTTT. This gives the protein CASSQEGRTGNTIYF.

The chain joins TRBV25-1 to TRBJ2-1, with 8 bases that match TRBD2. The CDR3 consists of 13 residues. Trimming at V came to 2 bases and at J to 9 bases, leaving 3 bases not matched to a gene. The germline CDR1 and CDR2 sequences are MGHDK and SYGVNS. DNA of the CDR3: TGTGCCAGCAGTGAACTACTAGCGGTTGAGCAGTTCTTC. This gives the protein CASSELLAVEQFF.

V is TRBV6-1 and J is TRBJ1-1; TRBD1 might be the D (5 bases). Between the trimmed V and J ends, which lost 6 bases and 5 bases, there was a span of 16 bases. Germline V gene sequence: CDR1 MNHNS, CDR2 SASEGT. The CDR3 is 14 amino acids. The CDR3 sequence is CASSLLHPGTEAFF. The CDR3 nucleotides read TGTGCCAGCAGCCTACTTCACCCAGGGACTGAAGCTTTCTTT.